Following are 25 T cell receptor beta chains from one sample sequenced in a study of neurological immune-mediated disorders. TCRdb fed the 5' RACE reads into MiXCR, producing one record per CDR3 protein. The repertoire holds 40,000 to 50,000 distinct CDR3 sequences, about 2.3% seen once, with about 12% in the top ten. Material: PBMCs. The receptors shown here come from a man younger than 45 with multiple sclerosis.

Many counts were recorded for this clonotype. This chain links TRBV27 with TRBJ2-6, with a possible D match to TRBD2 (6 bases). This CDR3 is built from 18 residues. The V and J ends lost 0 bases and 4 bases respectively, with 16 bases between them. Germline V gene lookup returns CDR1 MNHEY and CDR2 SMNVEV (reference sequence). For the CDR3, the DNA is TGTGCCAGCAGTTTATCGGCCGCGGGGCCGTCCGGGGCCAACGTCCTGACTTTC. Translation gives CASSLSAAGPSGANVLTF.

This clonotype was found many times. This sequence joins TRBV20-1 and TRBJ2-5; tentative D call: TRBD1 (5 bases). V was shortened by 2 bases and J by 1 base, with 11 bases between the two germline ends. The CDR3 sequence is 14 residues long. The germline CDR1 and CDR2 sequences are DFQATT and SNEGSKA (reference sequence). The CDR3 is CSARFEDSQETQYF. The CDR3 DNA is TGCAGTGCTAGATTCGAAGACAGCCAAGAGACCCAGTACTTC.

This clonotype was detected many times. The chain has TRBV20-1 and TRBJ1-3, with D possibly TRBD1 on 5 matching bases. CDR1 is DFQATT, CDR2 SNEGSKA, per germline (reference sequence). V gave up 1 base and J gave up 2 bases, with 21 bases separating them. The CDR3 consists of 18 residues. The CDR3, as DNA: TGCAGTGCTAGAGGAGGGACTCCTACCCTCGGGGCTGGAAACACCATATATTTT. It is translated as CSARGGTPTLGAGNTIYF.

This clonotype was found a few times. A much larger clone is a single base away; this may be a read error. The V gene is TRBV4-1, the J gene TRBJ2-7; no clear D gene. Germline lookup yields CDR1 MGHRA and CDR2 YSYEKL. With 0 bases removed from V and 1 base from J, the gap between germline ends came to 10 bases. The CDR3 contains 15 residues. CDR3 region: CASSQEWKVSYEQYF. For the CDR3, the DNA is TGCGCCAGCAGCCAAGAATGGAAGGTGTCCTACGAGCAGTACTTC.

This clonotype was seen more than once but under ten times. The chain uses TRBV20-1 and TRBJ1-1; tentatively, D is TRBD1 (6 bases). The ends were cut back, 0 bases at V and 7 bases at J, with 21 bases in the middle. This CDR3 is 16 amino acids long. Germline CDR1 and CDR2: DFQATT and SNEGSKA (reference sequence). This chain's CDR3 is CSARDILFGGGNEAFF. The CDR3 nucleotides read TGCAGTGCTAGAGATATTCTTTTCGGAGGGGGAAATGAAGCTTTCTTT.

This clonotype appeared many times. The chain links TRBV7-2 to TRBJ1-5, with D hard to call. With 1 base removed from V and 3 bases from J, the gap between germline ends came to 4 bases. CDR1 and CDR2 from the germline V gene are SGHTA and FQGNSA. There are 13 residues in the CDR3. The CDR3 sequence is CASSLGTNQPQHF. In DNA, the CDR3 is TGTGCCAGCAGCTTAGGGACCAATCAGCCCCAGCATTTT.

This clonotype was seen at least ten times. V usage is TRBV29-1 and J usage is TRBJ2-7; TRBD1 matches at 7 bases. CDR3 length equals 15 residues. With 5 bases clipped from V and 2 bases from J, the junction kept 12 bases outside the gene matches. Germline V gene sequence: CDR1 SQVTM, CDR2 ANQGSEA. CDR3 region: CSVYPSGTETYEQYF. For the CDR3, the DNA is TGCAGCGTTTACCCCTCCGGGACAGAGACCTACGAGCAGTACTTC.

The sample holds many counts of this clonotype. The chain combines TRBV29-1 with TRBJ2-1, with no clear D. The CDR3 totals 17 residues. Trimming left V 0 bases short and J 0 bases short, with 15 bases between. The germline CDR1 and CDR2 sequences are SQVTM and ANQGSEA. CDR3 bases: TGCAGCGTTGAAGACCCGTTTGGAAGGAGCTCCTACAATGAGCAGTTCTTC. This translates into CSVEDPFGRSSYNEQFF.

This clonotype was counted ten times or more. CDR3 protein: CSARAPLASTDTQYF. The CDR3 region has the DNA TGCAGTGCTAGAGCCCCGCTGGCTAGCACAGATACGCAGTATTTT. The chain carries TRBV20-1 and TRBJ2-3, with no clear D. The CDR3 length is 15 residues. Trimming cost V 1 base and J 0 bases, with 11 bases left between them. Germline V gene lookup returns CDR1 DFQATT and CDR2 SNEGSKA (reference sequence).

Ten or more counts support this clonotype. The gene calls are TRBV12-3 or TRBV12-4 and TRBJ2-2; tentatively, D is TRBD1 (5 bases). This CDR3 is 15 amino acids long. The V and J ends lost 5 bases and 6 bases respectively, with 16 bases between them. In DNA, the CDR3 is TGTGCCAGCAGTCCACTCGGCAGGGCCCCCGGGGAGCTGTTTTTT. Translation: CASSPLGRAPGELFF.

This clonotype was found many times. The chain links TRBV29-1 to TRBJ2-7; D might be TRBD1 or TRBD2, each matching 6 bases. This CDR3 region has 12 residues. Germline lookup yields CDR1 SQVTM and CDR2 ANQGSEA. V lost 2 bases and J lost 5, with 10 bases in between. The CDR3 bases are TGCAGCGTTGAAACCGGGGGCGACGAGCAGTACTTC. This gives the protein CSVETGGDEQYF.

The table lists this clonotype with many counts. The J gene is TRBJ2-4, the V gene TRBV5-1, with unresolved D. V was trimmed by 4 bases and J by 0 bases, leaving 14 bases between them. Germline V gene data show CDR1 as SGHRS and CDR2 as YFSETQ. This CDR3 is 16 amino acids long. CDR3 loop: CASSPERSLAKNIQYF. CDR3 DNA sequence: TGCGCCAGCAGCCCTGAACGGAGTCTAGCCAAAAACATTCAGTACTTC. The full variable domain, rest sourced from reference TRBV5-1 and TRBJ2-4, is KAGVTQTPRYLIKTRGQQVTLSCSPISGHRSVSWYQQTPGQGLQFLFEYFSETQRNKGNFPGRFSGRQFSNSRSEMNVSTLELGDSALYLCASSPERSLAKNIQYFGAGTRLSVL.

Of note for this clonotype: A single base separates this from a much larger clone, so it may be a read error. The V call is TRBV20-1, the J call TRBJ2-7; 8 positions match TRBD1. V lost 7 bases, J lost 7 bases, and 9 bases stayed unmatched. This CDR3 spans 12 amino acids. Germline CDR1 is DFQATT and CDR2 is SNEGSKA (reference sequence). In nucleotides, the CDR3 is TGCAGTGACGACAGGGGAGAAGGAGAGCAGTACTTC. Translating it yields CSDDRGEGEQYF.

There are many counts of this clonotype. The chain recombines TRBV20-1 with TRBJ2-2; a weak D match, TRBD1 (5 bases). Germline CDR1 is DFQATT and CDR2 is SNEGSKA (reference sequence). This CDR3 region has 14 residues. With 3 bases removed from V and 4 bases from J, the gap between germline ends came to 12 bases. CDR3 in DNA: TGCAGTGCTAGTCAGGGCGCGTTCACCGGGGAGCTGTTTTTT. This translates into CSASQGAFTGELFF.

This clonotype was found a few times. This chain connects TRBV27 to TRBJ2-1; TRBD2 agrees at 11 bases. Germline V gives CDR1 MNHEY, CDR2 SMNVEV (reference sequence). V lost 4 bases, J lost 1 base, and 9 bases stayed unmatched. This CDR3 is built from 18 residues. CDR3 loop: CASSSRTSGGYSYNEQFF. The CDR3 coding sequence is TGTGCCAGCAGTTCTCGAACTAGCGGGGGCTATTCCTACAATGAGCAGTTCTTC.

This clonotype was recorded at least ten times. The J gene is TRBJ2-7, the V gene TRBV5-1; 7 positions match TRBD1. This CDR3 contains 15 residues. V lost 3 bases, J lost 2 bases, and 8 bases stayed unmatched. Looked up from germline, CDR1 is SGHRS and CDR2 is YFSETQ. The CDR3 DNA sequence: TGCGCCAGCAGCTCGGGGACAGTCGGGGCCTACGAGCAGTACTTC. Translated, it gives CASSSGTVGAYEQYF.

This clonotype was counted at least ten times. CDR3 region: CSARGRVYNEQFF. DNA for the CDR3: TGCAGTGCTAGAGGTCGGGTTTACAATGAGCAGTTCTTC. This rearrangement joins TRBV20-1 to TRBJ2-1; D is unclear. With 1 base removed from V and 4 bases from J, the gap between germline ends came to 8 bases. This CDR3 has 13 amino acids. In germline, CDR1 is DFQATT, CDR2 SNEGSKA (reference sequence).

This clonotype was seen repeatedly, ten times or more. V is TRBV5-1 and J is TRBJ2-7, with 8 nucleotides matching TRBD1. V lost 4 bases, J lost 2 bases, and 8 bases stayed unmatched. Germline values: CDR1 SGHRS, CDR2 YFSETQ. The CDR3 runs to 15 residues. In DNA form, the CDR3 reads TGCGCCAGCAGCGTCGGACAGGGTTTCACCTACGAGCAGTACTTC. Translating gives CASSVGQGFTYEQYF.

This clonotype was observed many times. The chain couples TRBV15 to TRBJ2-3; D unclear. The CDR3 spans 13 residues. Trimming took 6 bases from V and 2 from J, leaving 9 bases between them. Germline CDR1 reads LNHNV; CDR2 reads YYDKDF (reference sequence). The CDR3 DNA reads TGTGCCACCAGGAAACATAACACAGATACGCAGTATTTT. This gives the protein CATRKHNTDTQYF.

Ten or more counts support this clonotype. This sequence joins TRBV6-5 and TRBJ2-7; 11 bases fit TRBD2. This CDR3 spans 16 amino acids. V shed 6 bases and J 2 bases; nucleotides not matched to a gene: 9. CDR1 and CDR2 (germline): MNHEY, SVGAGI. The CDR3 is CASSRTGTSGTYEQYF. For the CDR3, the DNA is TGTGCCAGCAGCCGAACCGGGACTAGCGGTACCTACGAGCAGTACTTC.

At least ten counts were recorded for this clonotype. The chain carries TRBV5-1 and TRBJ2-2, with D possibly TRBD2 on 5 matching bases. V gave up 1 base and J gave up 6 bases, with 16 bases separating them. CDR3 length equals 16 residues. Looked up from germline, CDR1 is SGHRS and CDR2 is YFSETQ. The CDR3 region has the DNA TGCGCCAGCAGCTTGTTTAGGACTCTAAGGCCCGGGGAGCTGTTTTTT. As protein: CASSLFRTLRPGELFF.

This clonotype was recorded at least ten times. CDR3 sequence: CASRTPAYEQYF. DNA of the CDR3: TGTGCCAGCAGAACTCCGGCCTACGAGCAGTACTTC. The chain is built from TRBV28 and TRBJ2-7; unclear D gene. This CDR3 contains 12 residues. Trimming removed 6 bases from V and 2 bases from J, with 8 bases in between. CDR1 MDHEN and CDR2 SYDVKM come from the germline V gene.

This clonotype came up many times. This rearrangement joins TRBV5-1 to TRBJ1-1; 9 bases are shared with TRBD1. The CDR3 covers 15 residues. Per germline, CDR1 SGHRS and CDR2 YFSETQ. The V gene end was trimmed by 6 bases and the J gene end by 3 bases; junction bases not matched to a gene: 9. In DNA, the CDR3 is TGCGCCAGCAACATCTTACAGGGGGCGGACACTGAAGCTTTCTTT. Protein sequence: CASNILQGADTEAFF.

This clonotype was detected ten times or more. Given a much more abundant clone one base away, this may be a read error. The chain carries TRBV5-1 and TRBJ2-3; no definite D call. Germline V gene lookup returns CDR1 SGHRS and CDR2 YFSETQ. The CDR3 covers 11 residues. Trimming removed 0 bases at V and 5 bases at J, with 1 base between. The CDR3 nucleotides are TGCGCCAGCAGCTTGGAAGATACGCAGTATTTT. Protein product: CASSLEDTQYF.

There are many counts of this clonotype. The chain carries TRBV20-1 and TRBJ1-4; weak D call: TRBD1 (6 bases). Germline lookup yields CDR1 DFQATT and CDR2 SNEGSKA (reference sequence). The CDR3 runs 14 residues. V lost 1 base and J lost 7, with 13 bases in between. The CDR3 sequence: CSARGHRETEKLFF. The CDR3 nucleotides read TGCAGTGCTAGAGGGCACAGGGAAACTGAAAAACTGTTTTTT.